Reported below is one T cell receptor (beta chain). This CDR3 spans 15 amino acids. Germline CDR1 and CDR2: MDHEN and SYDVKM. The sample comes from a study of T cells expressing NK-cell markers. TCRdb re-called the 5' RACE reads; one entry per CDR3 protein, DNA not given. This table holds about 180,000 distinct CDR3 sequences. The receptor was derived from a woman aged 18 to 69 in good health. The material sequenced was blood T cells: a sorted CD56 or NKG2C T cell subset, CD4+ or CD8+ T cells, or bulk PBMC T cells (not recorded which). The chain recombines TRBV28 with TRBJ1-4; the TRBD1 assignment by TCRdb is unverifiable without DNA. The CDR3 reads CASRNLKTGFGKLFF.